The entry below gives a single T cell receptor (beta chain) sequence along with its context. At one end, the junction sequence differs from germline, possibly due to a read error. This entry is derived from a study of tumor-infiltrating lymphocytes in primary liver carcinoma. Germline V CDR1 and CDR2: SGHNT, YYREEE (reference sequence). This CDR3 has 13 amino acids. Unsorted whole blood served as the source of blood RNA, and germline DNA was extracted as well. TCR beta cDNA was prepared out of around 460 ng total RNA by means of a constant-region primer. Three nested multiplex PCR rounds, a slightly modified ARM-PCR, produced the libraries for TCR beta. With TRBV1-TRBV30 forward primers and a C-beta reverse primer, the first two PCR rounds were run for around 10 cycles each. TCRdb re-analysed the multiplex PCR reads in MiXCR, keeping a single row per CDR3 protein. Counted here are just over 300,000 distinct CDR3 sequences, around three fifths occurring once; the ten biggest clones make up 15% to 20%.

The TCR was taken from a woman aged 30 to 39 with primary liver carcinoma and hepatitis B virus infection. Sequencing was performed on peripheral blood. The chain links TRBV5-4 to TRBJ1-4; D not certain. The CDR3 nucleotides read TGTGCCATCAGCTTAGGACCCCGGGAAAAACTGTTTTTT. Protein: CAISLGPREKLFF.